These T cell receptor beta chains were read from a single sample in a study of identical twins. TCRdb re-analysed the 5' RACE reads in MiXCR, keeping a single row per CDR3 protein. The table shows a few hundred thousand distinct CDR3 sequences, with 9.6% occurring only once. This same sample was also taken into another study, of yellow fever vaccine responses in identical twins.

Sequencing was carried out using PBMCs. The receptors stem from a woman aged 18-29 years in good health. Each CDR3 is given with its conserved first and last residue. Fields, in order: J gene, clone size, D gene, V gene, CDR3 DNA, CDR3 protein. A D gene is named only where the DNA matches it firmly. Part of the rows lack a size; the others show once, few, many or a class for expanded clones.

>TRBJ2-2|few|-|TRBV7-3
TGTGCCAGCAGCTTAACGTCCCCACGCCGCGCCGGGGAGCTGTTTTTT
CASSLTSPRRAGELFF
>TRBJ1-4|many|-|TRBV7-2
TGTGCCAGCAGCGGCAGATGGGGGGGAGAAAAACTGTTTTTT
CASSGRWGGEKLFF
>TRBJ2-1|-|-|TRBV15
TGTGCCACCTCCTTGGGACTCGACTACAATGAGCAGTTCTTC
CATSLGLDYNEQFF
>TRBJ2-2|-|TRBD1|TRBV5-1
TGCGCCAGCAGGGTCGGGACAGTGGGAGCCGGGGAGCTGTTTTTT
CASRVGTVGAGELFF
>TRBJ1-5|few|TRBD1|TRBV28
TGTGCCAGCAAAGGACAGGCTAGCAATCAGCCCCAGCATTTT
CASKGQASNQPQHF
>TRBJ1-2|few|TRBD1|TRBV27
TGTGCCAGCAGTTTAGGAAGGGGGCTTTTGTACTATGGCTACACCTTC
CASSLGRGLLYYGYTF
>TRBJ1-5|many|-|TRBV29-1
TGCAGCGTGTCCCAGGGTGTTGGTGGCAATCAGCCCCAGCATTTT
CSVSQGVGGNQPQHF
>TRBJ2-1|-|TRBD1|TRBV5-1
TGCGCCAGCAGATCTCGGACAGGGACCTACAATGAGCAGTTCTTC
CASRSRTGTYNEQFF
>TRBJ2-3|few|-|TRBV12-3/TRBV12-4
TGTGCCAGCAGTTTAGGGACTCTACAAAATACGCAGTATTTT
CASSLGTLQNTQYF
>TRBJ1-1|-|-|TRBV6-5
TGTGCCAGCAGTTACAGCCCAGGTGTTGGGACTGAAGCTTTCTTT
CASSYSPGVGTEAFF
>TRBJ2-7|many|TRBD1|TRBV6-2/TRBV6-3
TGTGCCAGCAGTTGGGGACAGGGTTCTACCTACGAGCAGTACTTC
CASSWGQGSTYEQYF
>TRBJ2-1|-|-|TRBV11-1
TGTGCCAGCAGCTTAGTCAGGGAGGCTGAGCAGTTCTTC
CASSLVREAEQFF
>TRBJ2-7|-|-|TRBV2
TGTGCCAGCAGTGACTTGGCTTTTCTCCGCGAGCAGTACTTC
CASSDLAFLREQYF
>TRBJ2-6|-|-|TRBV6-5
TGTGCCAGCAGTTACAGGCTCTCTGGGGCCAACGTCCTGACTTTC
CASSYRLSGANVLTF
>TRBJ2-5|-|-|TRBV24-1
TGTGCCACCAGTGATATTGGGCCGGGAAGGGGCGAGACCCAGTACTTC
CATSDIGPGRGETQYF
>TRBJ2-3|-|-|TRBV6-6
TGTGCCAGCAGAGAACGTGCAGATACGCAGTATTTT
CASRERADTQYF
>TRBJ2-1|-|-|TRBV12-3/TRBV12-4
TGTGCCAGCAGTATCGTCATCAATGAGCAGTTCTTC
CASSIVINEQFF
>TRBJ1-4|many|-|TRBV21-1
TGTGCCAGCAGCAACGACCCGCTAGCGGAAAAACTGTTTTTT
CASSNDPLAEKLFF
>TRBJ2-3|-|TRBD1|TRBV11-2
TGTGCCAGCAGCTTAGATTGGACAGGGAGGTTGACAGATACGCAGTATTTT
CASSLDWTGRLTDTQYF
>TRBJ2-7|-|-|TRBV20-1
TGCAGTGCTAGAGTTAACCGACTAGCCTACGAGCAGTACTTC
CSARVNRLAYEQYF
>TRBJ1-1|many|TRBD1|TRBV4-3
TGCGCCAGCAGCCAAGATTGGGGACAGGGTTTGTCCGCTTTCTTT
CASSQDWGQGLSAFF
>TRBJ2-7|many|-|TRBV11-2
TGTGCCAGCAGTCGGACAGAGGGATACGAGCAGTACTTC
CASSRTEGYEQYF
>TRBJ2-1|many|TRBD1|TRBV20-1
TGCAGTGCTAGTTGGGACAGGGACTACAATGAGCAGTTCTTC
CSASWDRDYNEQFF
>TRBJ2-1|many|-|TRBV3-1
TGTGCCAGCAGTTCCAGGGGGGGAGGGAACAACAATGAGCAGTTCTTC
CASSSRGGGNNNEQFF
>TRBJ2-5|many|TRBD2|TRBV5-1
TGCGCCAGCAGCCCCCGACTAGCGCGGGATGCGGAGACCCAGTACTTC
CASSPRLARDAETQYF
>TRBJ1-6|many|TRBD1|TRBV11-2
TGTGCCAGCAGCTGGGGACAGGGGTATTCACCCCTCCACTTT
CASSWGQGYSPLHF
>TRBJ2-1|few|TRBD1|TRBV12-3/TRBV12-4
TGTGCCAGCAGTTCCGGGACAGGGGGCAGAAATGAGCAGTTCTTC
CASSSGTGGRNEQFF
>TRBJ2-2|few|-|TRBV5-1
TGCGCCAGCAGCTTGGCCAGGGGGGTTGCGAACACCGGGGAGCTGTTTTTT
CASSLARGVANTGELFF
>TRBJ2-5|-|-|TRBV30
TGTGCCTGGAGACAAGAGACCCAGTACTTC
CAWRQETQYF
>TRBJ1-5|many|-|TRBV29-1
TGCAGCGTTGGGGGGGGAGCTCAGCCCCAGCATTTT
CSVGGGAQPQHF
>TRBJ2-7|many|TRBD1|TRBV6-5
TGTGCCAGCAGTACCGAGGGACAGCTTACCTACGAGCAGTACTTC
CASSTEGQLTYEQYF
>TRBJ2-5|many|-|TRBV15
TGTGCCACCAGCAGAAAAAAAGAGACCCAGTACTTC
CATSRKKETQYF
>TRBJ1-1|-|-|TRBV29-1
TGCAGCGTTGAAGATGTGTGGGGGCAGGAGAACACTGAAGCTTTCTTT
CSVEDVWGQENTEAFF
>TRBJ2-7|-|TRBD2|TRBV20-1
TGCAGTGCTAGAGATCGAGGCGGGGGGACCTACGAGCAGTACTTC
CSARDRGGGTYEQYF
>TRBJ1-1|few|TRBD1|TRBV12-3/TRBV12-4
TGTGCCAGCAGTCCCCGGACAGGGCAGAACACTGAAGCTTTCTTT
CASSPRTGQNTEAFF
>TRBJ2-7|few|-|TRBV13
TGTGCCAGCAGCGCCCGATCCGGGGGGCCCCCCTACGAGCAGTACTTC
CASSARSGGPPYEQYF
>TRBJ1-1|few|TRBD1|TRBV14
TGTGCCAGCAGTACCGGACAGGCCGTCTTTCAAGCTTTCTTT
CASSTGQAVFQAFF
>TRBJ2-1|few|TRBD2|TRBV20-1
TGCAGTGCTAGGATCGGGACTAGCAATGAGCAGTTCTTC
CSARIGTSNEQFF
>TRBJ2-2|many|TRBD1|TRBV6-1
TGTGCCAGCAGTGGGGACAGCACCGGGGAGCTGTTTTTT
CASSGDSTGELFF
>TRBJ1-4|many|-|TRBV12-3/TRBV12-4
TGTGCCAGCAGTTTAGGGGACACAGATGAAAAACTGTTTTTT
CASSLGDTDEKLFF
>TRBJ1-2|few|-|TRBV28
TGTGCCAGCAGTTTAAGTCGGGGGGCAGGCTATGGCTACACCTTC
CASSLSRGAGYGYTF
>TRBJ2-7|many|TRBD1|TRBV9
TGTGCCAGCAGCGCCCTACTGGACAGGGAGATGAGGGAGCAGTACTTC
CASSALLDREMREQYF
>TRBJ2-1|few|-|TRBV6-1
TGTGCCAGCAGTGAATATCCAGGGAACAATGAGCAGTTCTTC
CASSEYPGNNEQFF
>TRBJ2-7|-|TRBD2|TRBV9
TGTGCCAGCAGCGTAGCGGGGGGGCCAATGTACGAGCAGTACTTC
CASSVAGGPMYEQYF
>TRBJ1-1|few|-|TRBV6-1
TGTGCCAGCAGCCCTCCGATGTGGGGGCGGAACACTGAAGCTTTCTTT
CASSPPMWGRNTEAFF
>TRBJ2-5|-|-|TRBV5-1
TGCGCCAGCAGCCGGGCGGCCGACGGAGAGACCCAGTACTTC
CASSRAADGETQYF